The T cell receptor beta chain under discussion was sequenced for a study of beta chain features in type 1 diabetes. A few counts support this clone. No antigen is known for it. Of the isolated RNA, all was reverse transcribed, and so the sequenced material was expressed TCRB transcripts. Some clones are missing from TCRdb's copy, which holds only in-frame ones; the method was immunoSEQ multiplex PCR. The sample gives about 130,000 clones, about 9.2% of which show up once; 0.55% to 0.85% is in the top ten. Study outcomes and limitations: Type 1 diabetes patients showed fewer insertions and more deletions at VDJ junctions. Among patients, naive, central memory and Treg TCRB repertoires appeared more similar than among healthy donors.

The sequence derives from a man between 18 and 35 years old in good health. Material for sequencing was central memory CD4+ T cells from blood.

The chain's CDR3 is CASSVSSSGKLFF. The CDR3 DNA follows: TGTGCCAGCAGCGTTTCCTCATCGGGAAAACTGTTTTTT. The chain recombines TRBV9 with TRBJ1-4; D remains ambiguous. V lost 2 bases and J 10 bases, leaving 12 bases between the germline ends. Germline CDR1 SGDLS, CDR2 YYNGEE. The CDR3 length is 13 residues.